These T cell receptor beta chains were read from a single sample in a study of early T cells in non-severe SARS-CoV-2 infection. TCRdb re-analysed the 5' RACE reads in MiXCR, keeping a single row per CDR3 protein. The table shows tens of thousands of distinct CDR3 sequences, with approximately 12% occurring only once. This specimen consisted of whole blood, obtained at baseline. Every receptor here comes from an adult who was a healthcare worker with PCR-confirmed SARS-CoV-2 infection or an uninfected control (not recorded which). The CDR3 runs from the conserved cysteine through the conserved F or W. D genes are given only for firm matches. A row's size may be missing; if present it is once, few, many or a size class.

>TRBJ2-7|TRBD2|TRBV20-1|few
CSALAGGIYEQYF
TGCAGTGCACTAGCGGGGGGTATCTACGAGCAGTACTTC
>TRBJ2-1|TRBD1|TRBV7-2|.
CASSLAWTGREQFF
TGTGCCAGCAGCTTAGCCTGGACAGGGCGTGAGCAGTTCTTC
>TRBJ2-1|.|TRBV25-1|few
CASKKVDDNEQFF
TGTGCCAGCAAAAAGGTTGACGACAATGAGCAGTTCTTC
>TRBJ2-3|.|TRBV5-5|few
CASWEGQTSFTDTQYF
TGTGCCAGCTGGGAGGGACAGACGAGTTTCACAGATACGCAGTATTTT
>TRBJ1-1|.|TRBV5-4|.
CAGLTFRGEAFF
TGTGCCGGACTGACATTTCGAGGGGAAGCTTTCTTT
>TRBJ2-2|TRBD1|TRBV7-9|.
CASSLSLGQGVGELFF
TGTGCCAGCAGCTTATCCCTGGGACAGGGTGTCGGGGAGCTGTTTTTT
>TRBJ1-2|TRBD1|TRBV29-1|many
CSVQGQGGYGYTF
TGCAGCGTTCAAGGACAGGGTGGCTATGGCTACACCTTC
>TRBJ2-4|TRBD1|TRBV7-6|.
CASSSGQGVDIQYF
TGTGCCAGCAGCTCGGGACAGGGGGTTGACATTCAGTACTTC
>TRBJ2-3|TRBD2|TRBV30|many
CACQLAGHTDTQYF
TGTGCCTGTCAACTAGCGGGGCACACAGATACGCAGTATTTT
>TRBJ1-3|.|TRBV18|few
CASAHSGSGNTIYF
TGTGCCAGCGCCCATTCGGGCTCTGGAAACACCATATATTTT
>TRBJ2-7|.|TRBV7-2|.
CASSPRGGSGLPSYEQYF
TGTGCCAGCAGCCCGAGGGGGGGCTCCGGACTCCCTTCCTACGAGCAGTACTTC
>TRBJ2-5|.|TRBV6-5|many
CASSLDRGYQETQYF
TGTGCCAGCAGTTTGGACAGAGGGTACCAAGAGACCCAGTACTTC
>TRBJ1-4|.|TRBV28|few
CASSLGGSNEKLFF
TGTGCCAGCAGTCTGGGGGGGTCTAATGAAAAACTGTTTTTT
>TRBJ2-6|.|TRBV24-1|many
CATSATHLRTGANVLTF
TGTGCCACCAGTGCAACTCATCTGCGGACTGGGGCCAACGTCCTGACTTTC
>TRBJ2-3|TRBD2|TRBV5-1|.
CASSLLAGSGSTQYF
TGCGCCAGCAGCTTGCTAGCGGGGTCCGGAAGTACGCAGTATTTT
>TRBJ2-7|TRBD1|TRBV5-5|few
CASSPGQGWTYEQYF
TGTGCCAGCAGCCCCGGACAGGGGTGGACCTACGAGCAGTACTTC
>TRBJ1-5|.|TRBV21-1|many
CASSKGGGICNQPQHF
TGTGCCAGCAGCAAAGGAGGGGGGATCTGCAATCAGCCCCAGCATTTT
>TRBJ2-2|.|TRBV5-1|few
CASSLQNTGELFF
TGCGCCAGCAGCTTGCAGAACACCGGGGAGCTGTTTTTT
>TRBJ2-7|TRBD2|TRBV7-6|.
CASSTGLAGNEQYF
TGTGCCAGCAGCACTGGACTAGCGGGAAACGAGCAGTACTTC
>TRBJ1-1|.|TRBV6-5|.
CASWGTLNTEAFF
TGTGCCTCCTGGGGGACCCTGAACACTGAAGCTTTCTTT
>TRBJ2-2|.|TRBV6-2/TRBV6-3|few
CASSYPLLANTGELFF
TGTGCCAGCAGTTACCCTCTACTAGCGAACACCGGGGAGCTGTTTTTT
>TRBJ1-2|.|TRBV15|.
CATSRASTDIYGYTF
TGTGCCACCAGCAGAGCGTCCACCGACATCTATGGCTACACCTTC